The 28 T cell receptor beta chains reported below all come from one sample, sequenced in a study of T cell changes during pregnancy in multiple sclerosis. TCRdb keeps only in-frame clones here, not all; method: immunoSEQ multiplex PCR. The sample holds 60,000 to 65,000 clones; less than 95% are singletons and the top ten take about 2%. The sample in question was peripheral blood, obtained in the second trimester of pregnancy. These receptor sequences come from a female donor in good health, enrolled as a control in a pregnancy study.

The V gene is TRBV19, the J gene TRBJ1-1; D might be TRBD1 (5 bases). The CDR3 has 12 amino acids. CDR1 is LNHDA, CDR2 SQIVND, per germline (reference sequence). The CDR3 reads CGTGGVNTEAFF. In DNA form, the CDR3 reads TGTGGGACCGGGGGGGTGAACACTGAAGCTTTCTTT.

This sequence joins TRBV11-2 and TRBJ2-7; D might be TRBD1 (5 bases). V was cut by 3 bases and J by 2 bases, with 8 bases left in between. CDR3 length equals 13 residues. Germline assignment: CDR1 SGHAT and CDR2 FQNNGV. The CDR3 region is CASSLQGAYEQYF. In DNA, the CDR3 is TGTGCCAGCAGCTTGCAGGGTGCCTACGAGCAGTACTTC.

The J gene is TRBJ2-2, the V gene TRBV7-9, with D possibly matching TRBD2 (5 bases). The germline CDR1 and CDR2 sequences are SEHNR and FQNEAQ (reference sequence). The CDR3 consists of 14 residues. Trimming cost V 7 bases and J 6 bases, with 15 bases left between them. CDR3 loop: CASTPTGRAGELFF. For the CDR3, the DNA is TGTGCCAGCACCCCCACCGGGCGGGCCGGGGAGCTGTTTTTT.

The genes are TRBV28 and TRBJ1-4; possible D gene TRBD1, 6 bases. Trimming removed 3 bases from V and 7 bases from J, with 12 bases in between. Per the germline V gene, CDR1 is MDHEN and CDR2 is SYDVKM. The CDR3 covers 14 residues. The CDR3: CASSLDSWAEKLFF. As DNA, the CDR3 is TGTGCCAGCAGTTTGGACAGTTGGGCTGAAAAACTGTTTTTT.

The chain is built from TRBV18 and TRBJ2-7; D is perhaps TRBD1 (7 bases). This CDR3 spans 14 amino acids. The germline gives CDR1 KGHSH, CDR2 LQKENI. V lost 6 bases and J lost 7, with 19 bases in between. The CDR3 loop reads CASSTRQGLEEQYF. The CDR3 DNA is TGTGCCAGCTCGACTCGACAGGGACTTGAGGAGCAGTACTTC.

This chain uses TRBV27 with TRBJ2-3; TRBD2 agrees at 9 bases. Trimming cost V 4 bases and J 7 bases; bases outside gene matches: 9. CDR3 length: 15 amino acids. From germline, CDR1 is MNHEY and CDR2 SMNVEV (reference sequence). The CDR3, as DNA: TGTGCCAGCAGTTCACCTAGCGGGGTCGGGTATACGCAGTATTTT. Translation gives CASSSPSGVGYTQYF.

The J gene is TRBJ1-1, the V gene TRBV7-8, with TRBD1 matching over 7 bases. This CDR3 is built from 13 residues. Germline values: CDR1 SGHVS, CDR2 FQNEAQ. The V and J ends lost 4 bases and 3 bases, in that order; junction bases with no gene match: 2. CDR3 bases: TGTGCCAGCAGCTCGCAGGGGGACACTGAAGCTTTCTTT. This gives the protein CASSSQGDTEAFF.

The rearrangement joins TRBV19 to TRBJ2-7; TRBD1 aligns across 9 bases. Germline loops: CDR1 LNHDA, CDR2 SQIVND (reference sequence). With 4 bases clipped from V and 2 bases from J, the junction kept 6 bases outside the gene matches. This CDR3 region has 15 residues. CDR3 nucleotide sequence: TGTGCCAGTAGTAGAGGGACAGGGTCCACCTACGAGCAGTACTTC. Translation: CASSRGTGSTYEQYF.

The V call is TRBV5-1, the J call TRBJ2-1, with D maybe TRBD1 (5 bases). Trimming removed 0 bases from V and 5 bases from J, with 18 bases in between. CDR1 and CDR2 from the germline V gene are SGHRS and YFSETQ. This CDR3 spans 17 amino acids. CDR3 nucleotide sequence: TGCGCCAGCAGCTTGGTCTCATCTACCCAAGGGGACAATGAGCAGTTCTTC. Its translation is CASSLVSSTQGDNEQFF.

This sequence joins TRBV19 and TRBJ2-3; a possible D gene is TRBD2 (5 bases). Germline assignment: CDR1 LNHDA and CDR2 SQIVND (reference sequence). Trimming stripped 0 bases from V and 8 bases from J, with 9 bases between. CDR3 size: 13 residues. CDR3 in DNA: TGTGCCAGTAGTATAGATAAAGAGGGTACGCAGTATTTT. Translation gives CASSIDKEGTQYF.

The chain carries TRBV7-3 and TRBJ2-7; 8 nucleotides match TRBD2. Trimming at V came to 5 bases and at J to 1 base, leaving 7 bases not matched to a gene. The CDR3 covers 15 residues. Germline V gives CDR1 SGHTA, CDR2 FQGTGA. CDR3: CASSPMGGGSYEQYF. DNA for the CDR3: TGTGCCAGCAGCCCCATGGGCGGGGGGTCCTACGAGCAGTACTTC. The entire variable domain, with the rest obtained from reference TRBV7-3 and TRBJ2-7, is as follows: GAGVSQTPSNKVTEKGKYVELRCDPISGHTALYWYRQSLGQGPEFLIYFQGTGAADDSGLPNDRFFAVRPEGSVSTLKIQRTERGDSAVYLCASSPMGGGSYEQYFGPGTRLTVT.

This clone was detected only a few times. This rearrangement joins TRBV4-2 to TRBJ2-7; TRBD2 matches 9 bases. After removal of 0 bases from V and 3 bases from J, the junction contained 12 bases not matched to a gene. CDR3 size: 18 residues. Germline-derived CDR1 and CDR2 are LGHNA and YNFKEQ. The CDR3 DNA sequence: TGTGCCAGCAGCCAAGACCTTGGAACCGGGACTAGCTTCTACGAGCAGTACTTC. It is translated as CASSQDLGTGTSFYEQYF.

The V and J genes are TRBV28 and TRBJ2-7; 7 nucleotides agree with TRBD2. J was trimmed by 5 bases and V by 1 base; bases with no gene match: 8. Germline assignment: CDR1 MDHEN and CDR2 SYDVKM. The CDR3 has 15 amino acids. The CDR3 sequence is CASSLFRTSRDEQYF. The CDR3 nucleotides read TGTGCCAGCAGTTTATTTCGGACTAGTCGTGACGAGCAGTACTTC.

In the case of this clone: Other DNA sequences in this specimen translate into the identical CDR3. The chain combines TRBV7-9 with TRBJ2-7, with D perhaps matching TRBD2 (5 bases). The CDR3 has 13 residues. The V end was cut by 2 bases, the J end by 1 base, with 6 bases between. Per the germline V gene, CDR1 is SEHNR and CDR2 is FQNEAQ (reference sequence). The CDR3 reads CASSLRGSYEQYF. CDR3 in DNA: TGTGCCAGCAGCTTACGAGGGTCCTACGAGCAGTACTTC. The full variable domain, with the rest looked up from reference TRBV7-9 and TRBJ2-7, is DTGVSQNPRHKITKRGQNVTFRCDPISEHNRLYWYRQTLGQGPEFLTYFQNEAQLEKSRLLSDRFSAERPKGSFSTLEIQRTEQGDSAMYLCASSLRGSYEQYFGPGTRLTVT.

The chain carries TRBV18 and TRBJ2-7; D is uncertain. Trimming removed 4 bases from V and 2 bases from J, with 15 bases in between. This CDR3 has 15 amino acids. The germline gives CDR1 KGHSH, CDR2 LQKENI. The CDR3 is CASSLTTGSTYEQYF. DNA for the CDR3: TGTGCCAGCTCACTAACAACCGGGTCAACCTACGAGCAGTACTTC.

This chain joins TRBV7-9 and TRBJ2-1, with no clear D. CDR1 and CDR2 from the germline V gene are SEHNR and FQNEAQ (reference sequence). The V gene lost 6 bases and the J gene lost 0 bases, with 12 bases spanning the gap. This CDR3 contains 15 residues. CDR3 protein: CASSPSESSYNEQFF. CDR3 nucleotide sequence: TGTGCCAGCAGTCCCAGCGAGAGCTCCTACAATGAGCAGTTCTTC.

This rearrangement joins TRBV5-4 to TRBJ1-6; 7 bases are a match to TRBD1. The trim removed 1 base at V and 7 bases at J, leaving 8 bases unmatched. CDR1 SGHNT and CDR2 YYREEE come from the germline V gene (reference sequence). This CDR3 spans 16 amino acids. This chain's CDR3 is CASSLSRGQGNSPLHF. In nucleotides, the CDR3 is TGTGCCAGCAGCTTGTCTAGGGGGCAGGGAAATTCACCCCTCCACTTT.

The genes are TRBV11-3 and TRBJ2-5, with TRBD1 matching over 7 bases. The CDR3 contains 16 residues. V was pared by 6 bases and J by 2 bases, with 12 bases of the junction left unmatched. Germline lookup yields CDR1 SGHNT and CDR2 YENEEA. The DNA for the CDR3 is TGTGCCAGCAGTACAAGAGGCGTCAGGGGGCAAGAGACCCAGTACTTC. This encodes CASSTRGVRGQETQYF.

This clone came up once. The CDR3 loop reads CASHRFGTSDQETQYF. CDR3 sequence (DNA): TGTGCTAGTCACCGTTTTGGGACTAGCGACCAAGAGACCCAGTACTTC. The chain carries TRBV12-5 and TRBJ2-5; 10 bases match TRBD2. The CDR3 extends over 16 amino acids. J gave up 0 bases and V 8 bases, and 9 bases lay outside the gene matches. Looked up from germline, CDR1 is LGHNT and CDR2 is FRNRAP.

The chain employs TRBV6-5 and TRBJ2-7, with D possibly matching TRBD2 (5 bases). Germline CDR1 reads MNHEY; CDR2 reads SVGAGI. Trimming removed 0 bases at V and 2 bases at J, with 11 bases between. The CDR3 totals 15 residues. The chain's CDR3 is CASSYSYRETYEQYF. Here the CDR3 DNA reads TGTGCCAGCAGTTACTCGTACCGGGAAACCTACGAGCAGTACTTC.

CDR3 protein: CAISAGTGLGTDTQYF. CDR3 nucleotides: TGTGCCATCAGTGCGGGGACAGGGTTGGGCACAGATACGCAGTATTTT. The chain employs TRBV10-3 and TRBJ2-3; 9 positions match TRBD1. The germline V gene has CDR1 ENHRY and CDR2 SYGVKD. V shed 4 bases, J shed 1 base, and the junction held 6 bases outside the gene matches. The CDR3 runs 16 residues.

CDR3 sequence reads: CATKLINEQYF. The CDR3 DNA reads as TGTGCCACCAAGCTTATTAACGAGCAGTACTTC. The J gene is TRBJ2-7, the V gene TRBV27; D gene uncertain. V dropped 10 bases and J dropped 5 bases, with 12 bases sitting between them. Germline CDR1 reads MNHEY; CDR2 reads SMNVEV (reference sequence). The CDR3 contains 11 residues.

The V gene is TRBV5-4, the J gene TRBJ1-2, with TRBD1 matching over 9 bases. V trimming: 4 bases; J trimming: 1 base; junction bases outside the gene matches: 8. Germline CDR1 SGHNT, CDR2 YYREEE (reference sequence). This CDR3 has 16 amino acids. The CDR3 DNA sequence: TGTGCCAGCAGCGTGCCGGGACAGGGTAGTAACTATGGCTACACCTTC. It encodes CASSVPGQGSNYGYTF.

J is TRBJ2-7 and V is TRBV10-3; no clear D gene. The CDR3 is 13 residues long. V lost 4 bases, J lost 4 bases, and 11 bases lay in between. Germline V lookup: CDR1 ENHRY, CDR2 SYGVKD. CDR3 nucleotides: TGTGCCATCAGTGTTTCACCTACTTACGAGCAGTACTTC. As protein: CAISVSPTYEQYF.

The V and J genes are TRBV11-3 and TRBJ2-1, with D tentatively TRBD1 (6 bases). V was cut by 4 bases and J by 5 bases, with 15 bases left in between. Germline V lookup: CDR1 SGHNT, CDR2 YENEEA. This CDR3 comprises 15 residues. The CDR3 region has the DNA TGTGCCAGCAGCTCTACAGGGTATAACGACAATGAGCAGTTCTTC. Translating gives CASSSTGYNDNEQFF.

The chain couples TRBV5-4 to TRBJ2-2; D is perhaps TRBD1 (7 bases). The CDR3 has 15 residues. Trimming shortened V by 1 base and J by 4 bases, and 11 bases separated the two germline ends. In germline, CDR1 is SGHNT, CDR2 YYREEE (reference sequence). The CDR3 loop reads CASSLLQGGTGELFF. The CDR3, as DNA: TGTGCCAGCAGCTTGCTGCAGGGGGGCACCGGGGAGCTGTTTTTT.

A single count supports this clone. The chain joins TRBV18 to TRBJ2-5; 10 nucleotides agree with TRBD1. Losses at the gene ends were 1 base for V and 1 base for J; bases not matched to a gene: 0. The CDR3 is 15 amino acids. The germline V gene encodes CDR1 KGHSH and CDR2 LQKENI. The CDR3 DNA sequence: TGTGCCAGCTCACCACGGACAGGGGGCCAAGAGACCCAGTACTTC. It is translated as CASSPRTGGQETQYF.

The chain links TRBV28 to TRBJ2-7; no reliable D call. CDR1 MDHEN and CDR2 SYDVKM come from the germline V gene. Trimming took 5 bases from V and 0 from J, leaving 11 bases between them. The CDR3 extends over 14 amino acids. CDR3 amino acids: CASSPDSVSYEQYF. CDR3 DNA: TGTGCCAGCAGTCCCGACTCAGTCTCCTACGAGCAGTACTTC.